A single sample gave rise to the 8 T cell receptor beta chains below, sequenced in a study of T cells expressing NK-cell markers. For each CDR3 protein, TCRdb gives one entry from its re-call of the 5' RACE reads, without DNA. This table lists about 460,000 distinct CDR3 sequences. Source material: blood T cells: a sorted CD56 or NKG2C T cell subset, CD4+ or CD8+ T cells, or bulk PBMC T cells (not recorded which). Source of these receptors: a woman aged 45 to 65 in good health.

The chain is built from TRBV14 and TRBJ2-2; the TRBD2 assignment by TCRdb is unverifiable without DNA. This CDR3 spans 16 amino acids. Germline V gene data show CDR1 as SGHDN and CDR2 as FVKESK. This CDR3 reads CASSQERPIGSGELFF.

J is TRBJ1-1 and V is TRBV29-1; the D call from TCRdb, TRBD1, cannot be confirmed without DNA. Germline V CDR1 and CDR2: SQVTM, ANQGSEA. The length of the CDR3 is 15 residues. The CDR3 spells CSVGTIGGAFTEAFF.

The chain combines TRBV5-1 with TRBJ2-5; the D gene TCRdb calls, TRBD1, cannot be checked with no DNA. CDR3 length: 14 residues. Germline CDR1 and CDR2: SGHRS and YFSETQ. This CDR3 reads CASFRSGPQETQYF.

The CDR3 reads CASFSNTEAFF. This chain links TRBV27 with TRBJ1-1. Germline loops: CDR1 MNHEY, CDR2 SMNVEV (reference sequence). CDR3 length equals 11 residues.

J is TRBJ2-1 and V is TRBV29-1; TCRdb's D call, TRBD2, is unchecked because there is no DNA. Germline-derived CDR1 and CDR2 are SQVTM and ANQGSEA. This CDR3 contains 13 residues. This CDR3 reads CSVGWLAVNEQFF.

The chain recombines TRBV20-1 with TRBJ2-5; absent DNA, TCRdb's TRBD1 call cannot be checked. The CDR3 sequence is 15 residues long. Germline lookup yields CDR1 DFQATT and CDR2 SNEGSKA (reference sequence). The CDR3 is CSAVADRGSTETQYF.

The chain is built from TRBV20-1 and TRBJ2-3; TCRdb calls TRBD2, which cannot be checked without DNA. CDR1 and CDR2 from the germline V gene are DFQATT and SNEGSKA (reference sequence). The CDR3 totals 14 residues. CDR3: CSASGAGAWDTQYF.

The V and J genes are TRBV2 and TRBJ2-3; as DNA is missing, the TRBD2 call by TCRdb cannot be tested. From germline, CDR1 is SNHLY and CDR2 FYNNEI. The CDR3 runs 14 residues. CDR3 in amino acids: CASKRVASTDTQYF.